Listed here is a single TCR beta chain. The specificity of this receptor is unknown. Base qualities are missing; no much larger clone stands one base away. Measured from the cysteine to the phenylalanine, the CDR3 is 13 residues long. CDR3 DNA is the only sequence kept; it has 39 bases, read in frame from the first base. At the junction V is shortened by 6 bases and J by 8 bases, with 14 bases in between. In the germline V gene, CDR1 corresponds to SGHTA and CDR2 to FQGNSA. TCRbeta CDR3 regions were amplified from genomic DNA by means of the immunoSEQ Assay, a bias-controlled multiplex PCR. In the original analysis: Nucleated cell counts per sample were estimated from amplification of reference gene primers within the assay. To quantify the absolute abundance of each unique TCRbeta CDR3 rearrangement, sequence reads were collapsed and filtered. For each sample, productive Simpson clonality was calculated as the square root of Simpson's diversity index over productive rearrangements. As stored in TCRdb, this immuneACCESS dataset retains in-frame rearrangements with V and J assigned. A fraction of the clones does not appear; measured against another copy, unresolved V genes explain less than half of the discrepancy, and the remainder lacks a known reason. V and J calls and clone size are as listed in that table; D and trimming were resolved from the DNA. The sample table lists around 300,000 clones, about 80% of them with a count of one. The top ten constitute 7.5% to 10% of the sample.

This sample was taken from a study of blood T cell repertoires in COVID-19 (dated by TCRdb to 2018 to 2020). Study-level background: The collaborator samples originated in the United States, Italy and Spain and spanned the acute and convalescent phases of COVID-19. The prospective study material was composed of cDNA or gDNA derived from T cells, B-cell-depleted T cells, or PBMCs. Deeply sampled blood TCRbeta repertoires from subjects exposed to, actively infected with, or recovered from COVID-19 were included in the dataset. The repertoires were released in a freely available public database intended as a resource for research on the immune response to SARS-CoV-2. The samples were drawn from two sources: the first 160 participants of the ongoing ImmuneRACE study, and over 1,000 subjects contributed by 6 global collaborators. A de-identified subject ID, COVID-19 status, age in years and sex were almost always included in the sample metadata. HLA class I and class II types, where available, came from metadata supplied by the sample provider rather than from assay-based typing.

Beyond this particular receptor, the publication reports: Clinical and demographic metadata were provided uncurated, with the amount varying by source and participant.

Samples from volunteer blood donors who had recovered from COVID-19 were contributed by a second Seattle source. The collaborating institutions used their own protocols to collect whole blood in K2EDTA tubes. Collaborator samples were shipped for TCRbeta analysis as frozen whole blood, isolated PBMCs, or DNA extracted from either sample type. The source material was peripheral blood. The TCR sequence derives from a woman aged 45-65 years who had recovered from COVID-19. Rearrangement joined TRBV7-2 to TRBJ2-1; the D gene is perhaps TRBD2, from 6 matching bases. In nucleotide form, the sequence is TGTGCCAGCAGGGCGTATGGGGAGGATGAGCAGTTCTTC. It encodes CASRAYGEDEQFF.